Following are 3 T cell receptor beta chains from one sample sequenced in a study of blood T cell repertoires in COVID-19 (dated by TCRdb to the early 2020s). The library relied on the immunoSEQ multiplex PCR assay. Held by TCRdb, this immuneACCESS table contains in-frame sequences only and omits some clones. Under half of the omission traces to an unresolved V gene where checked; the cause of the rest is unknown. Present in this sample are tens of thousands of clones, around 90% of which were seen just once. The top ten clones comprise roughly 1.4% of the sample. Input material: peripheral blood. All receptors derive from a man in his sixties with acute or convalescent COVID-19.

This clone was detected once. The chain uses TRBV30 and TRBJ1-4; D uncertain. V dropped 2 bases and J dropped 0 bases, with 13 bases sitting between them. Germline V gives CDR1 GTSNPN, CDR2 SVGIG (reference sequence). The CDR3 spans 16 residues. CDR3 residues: CAWSPPGFATNEKLFF. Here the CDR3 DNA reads TGTGCCTGGAGTCCCCCGGGATTTGCAACTAATGAAAAACTGTTTTTT.

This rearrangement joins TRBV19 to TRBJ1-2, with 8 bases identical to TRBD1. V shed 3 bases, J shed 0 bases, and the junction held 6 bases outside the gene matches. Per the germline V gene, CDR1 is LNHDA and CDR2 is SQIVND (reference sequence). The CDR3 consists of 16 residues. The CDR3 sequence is CASSIRQGRANYGYTF. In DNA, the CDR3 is TGTGCCAGTAGTATCCGACAGGGGAGGGCTAACTATGGCTACACCTTC.

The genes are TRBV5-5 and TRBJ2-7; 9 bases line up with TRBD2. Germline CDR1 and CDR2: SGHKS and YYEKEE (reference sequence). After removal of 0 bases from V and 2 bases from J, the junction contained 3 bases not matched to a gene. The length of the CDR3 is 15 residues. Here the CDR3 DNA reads TGTGCCAGCAGCTTGGCGACTAGCGGTCCCTACGAGCAGTACTTC. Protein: CASSLATSGPYEQYF.